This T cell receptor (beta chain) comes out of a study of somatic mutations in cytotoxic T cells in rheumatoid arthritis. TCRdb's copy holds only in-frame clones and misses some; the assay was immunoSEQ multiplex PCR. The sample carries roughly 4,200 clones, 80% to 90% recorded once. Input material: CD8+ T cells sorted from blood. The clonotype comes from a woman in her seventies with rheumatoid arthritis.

The CDR3 is CASSDGQGSSEQYF. CDR3 nucleotide sequence: TGCGCCAGCAGTGATGGACAGGGGAGCAGCGAGCAGTACTTC. J is TRBJ2-7 and V is TRBV10-1; 9 bases match TRBD1. Germline V CDR1 and CDR2: WNHNN, SYGVQD (reference sequence). Trimming cost V 3 bases and J 6 bases; bases outside gene matches: 6. This CDR3 contains 14 residues.